One and the same sample provided the 21 T cell receptor beta chains below, sequenced in a study of shared clonotypes between healthy human individuals. Sequenced by immunoSEQ multiplex PCR; TCRdb stores in-frame clones only, minus some. The sample contains about 490,000 clones, 75% to 85% of which appear only once. Sequencing was done on a sample of PBMCs. The receptor set was obtained from a woman aged 40 to 49 in good health. Some clones in this sample may be carry-over from other donors' samples.

The rearrangement joins TRBV7-3 to TRBJ1-5; D call uncertain. V was clipped by 3 bases and J by 6 bases, with 9 bases between them. Germline-derived CDR1 and CDR2 are SGHTA and FQGTGA. The CDR3 runs 13 residues. The CDR3 nucleotides are TGTGCCAGCAGCTTTGGGGAAGGTCAGCCCCAGCATTTT. This encodes CASSFGEGQPQHF.

V gene TRBV9 combines with J gene TRBJ1-1; TRBD1 matches at 10 bases. With 2 bases clipped from V and 5 bases from J, the junction kept 6 bases outside the gene matches. This CDR3 has 15 amino acids. Per the germline V gene, CDR1 is SGDLS and CDR2 is YYNGEE. In DNA form, the CDR3 reads TGTGCCAGCAGCGTTTCCGGGACAGGGGATACTGAAGCTTTCTTT. This gives the protein CASSVSGTGDTEAFF.

This clone turned up a few times. The chain is built from TRBV28 and TRBJ1-2; D is possibly TRBD1 (6 bases). The CDR3 has 13 residues. With 4 bases removed from V and 4 bases from J, the gap between germline ends came to 10 bases. Germline V gives CDR1 MDHEN, CDR2 SYDVKM. This chain's CDR3 is CASSSLDSYGYTF. The CDR3 DNA is TGTGCCAGCAGTTCTTTGGACAGCTATGGCTACACCTTC.

This chain links TRBV30 with TRBJ1-6; unclear D gene. V lost 0 bases and J 9 bases, leaving 3 bases between the germline ends. The CDR3 is 11 residues long. CDR1 and CDR2 (germline): GTSNPN, SVGIG (reference sequence). The CDR3 here is CAWSVGSPLHF. As DNA, the CDR3 is TGTGCCTGGAGTGTAGGTTCACCCCTCCACTTT.

This clone came up once. This may be a read error, as it is one base from a much larger clone. The same CDR3 is also encoded by other DNA sequences in this sample. J is TRBJ1-1 and V is TRBV30, with D maybe TRBD1 (5 bases). Germline lookup yields CDR1 GTSNPN and CDR2 SVGIG (reference sequence). The CDR3 length is 12 residues. Here the CDR3 DNA reads TGTGCCTGGAGTGTACAGGAGGGAAAAGCTTTCTTC. Amino acid sequence: CAWSVQEGKAFF.

In this sample, this clone turned up many times. Other DNA sequences of this sample code for an identical CDR3. V gene TRBV18 combines with J gene TRBJ1-2; D perhaps matches TRBD1 (6 bases). Germline loops: CDR1 KGHSH, CDR2 LQKENI. With 2 bases removed from V and 0 bases from J, the gap between germline ends came to 10 bases. This CDR3 is 15 amino acids long. The CDR3 coding sequence is TGTGCCAGCTCACCAGGGGCAGGGGCTAACTATGGCTACACCTTC. It is translated as CASSPGAGANYGYTF.

This clone was counted between two and nine times. This is likely an artifact of a read error, given a far larger clone one base away. The sample has other DNA sequences that encode this CDR3 too. V usage is TRBV11-1 and J usage is TRBJ2-2; D is unresolved. CDR1 and CDR2 (germline): SGHAT, FQDESV (reference sequence). The CDR3 is 15 amino acids. The germline V and J ends were trimmed by 9 bases and 6 bases, with 20 bases remaining between them. The CDR3 protein is CARLRPPVRAGELFF. The DNA for the CDR3 is TGTGCCAGACTTCGTCCTCCGGTCCGCGCCGGGGAGCTGTTTTTT. Combining the CDR3 with reference TRBV11-1 and TRBJ2-2 gives the whole variable domain EAEVAQSPRYKITEKSQAVAFWCDPISGHATLYWYRQILGQGPELLVQFQDESVVDDSQLPKDRFSAERLKGVDSTLKIQPAELGDSAMYLCARLRPPVRAGELFFGEGSRLTVL.

This clone was seen more than once but under ten times. The rearrangement links TRBV30 to TRBJ2-1; D gene ambiguous. Per germline, CDR1 GTSNPN and CDR2 SVGIG (reference sequence). With 3 bases removed from V and 1 base from J, the gap between germline ends came to 13 bases. The CDR3 sequence is 15 residues long. CDR3 in amino acids: CAWRRSSGSYNEQFF. In nucleotides, the CDR3 is TGTGCCTGGAGGCGAAGTAGTGGATCCTACAATGAGCAGTTCTTC.

This clone was counted only a few times. The chain joins TRBV2 to TRBJ2-1; 8 bases are a match to TRBD2. V trimming: 5 bases; J trimming: 9 bases; junction bases outside the gene matches: 9. This CDR3 has 14 amino acids. Germline lookup yields CDR1 SNHLY and CDR2 FYNNEI. The CDR3 DNA sequence: TGTGCCAGCAGTCTCCAGCGGGAGACGAGTGAGCAGTTCTTC. It encodes CASSLQRETSEQFF.

This clone was picked up many times. The genes are TRBV11-2 and TRBJ2-5; D not resolved. The CDR3 is made up of 13 amino acids. Germline lookup yields CDR1 SGHAT and CDR2 FQNNGV. The V gene lost 3 bases and the J gene lost 5 bases, with 10 bases spanning the gap. CDR3 nucleotide sequence: TGTGCCAGCAGCTTTGGGTCCGGGGAGACCCAGTACTTC. It yields the protein CASSFGSGETQYF.

The CDR3 region has the DNA TGTGCCAGCAGTGCCCTTGAGGGTTACGAGCAGTACTTC. Residues: CASSALEGYEQYF. The chain joins TRBV6-1 to TRBJ2-7, with D possibly being TRBD2 (5 bases). CDR3 length: 13 residues. Germline V gene data show CDR1 as MNHNS and CDR2 as SASEGT. V was clipped by 4 bases and J by 4 bases, with 11 bases between them.

As to this clone: Sequence at one end of the junction differs from germline and may be a read error. V is TRBV7-7 and J is TRBJ2-3; 8 bases agree with TRBD2. Germline V CDR1 and CDR2: SSHAT, FNYEAQ (reference sequence). This CDR3 spans 14 amino acids. CDR3 nucleotides: TGTGCTAGCAGCATCCATTCTTCGGGGGGGTCGCAGTATTTT. This translates into CASSIHSSGGSQYF.

Many counts were recorded for this clone. The V gene is TRBV27, the J gene TRBJ2-7; a weak D match, TRBD1 (5 bases). Trimming pared 5 bases from V and 4 bases from J, leaving 15 bases between. Germline loops: CDR1 MNHEY, CDR2 SMNVEV (reference sequence). This CDR3 region has 14 residues. CDR3 DNA sequence: TGTGCCAGCAGTCCCACTCGGACACTTTACGAGCAGTACTTC. Translated: CASSPTRTLYEQYF.

In its sample, this clone was seen once. V gene TRBV10-2 combines with J gene TRBJ2-1; 11 bases line up with TRBD2. Germline loops: CDR1 WSHSY, CDR2 SAAADI. This CDR3 is 15 amino acids long. V was pared by 1 base and J by 9 bases, with 5 bases of the junction left unmatched. The CDR3 coding sequence is TGCGCCAGCAGTGAGTTTAGCGGGAGGGTGGGTGAGCAGTTCTTC. This gives the protein CASSEFSGRVGEQFF.

The CDR3 here is CASSTPGVSYEQYF. The CDR3 coding sequence is TGTGCCAGTAGTACCCCGGGCGTCTCCTACGAGCAGTACTTC. The V call is TRBV19, the J call TRBJ2-7; D gene uncertain. The length of the CDR3 is 14 residues. Germline lookup yields CDR1 LNHDA and CDR2 SQIVND (reference sequence). Trimming pared 4 bases from V and 0 bases from J, leaving 10 bases between.

The chain couples TRBV7-9 to TRBJ2-7; D not certain. Between the trimmed V and J ends, which lost 4 bases and 0 bases, there was a span of 19 bases. The CDR3 runs to 17 residues. Per germline, CDR1 SEHNR and CDR2 FQNEAQ (reference sequence). The DNA for the CDR3 is TGTGCCAGCAGCTCAGATAGGCTGATGCAGGACTCCTACGAGCAGTACTTC. This gives the protein CASSSDRLMQDSYEQYF.

Comments on this clone: This may stem from a read error, because a much larger clone lies one nucleotide away. The chain couples TRBV11-3 to TRBJ2-2; D unresolved. This CDR3 has 12 residues. Germline CDR1 is SGHNT and CDR2 is YENEEA. Between the trimmed V and J ends, which lost 6 bases and 1 base, there was a span of 3 bases. The CDR3 reads CASSVNTGELFF. In DNA form, the CDR3 reads TGTGCCAGCAGTGTGAACACCGGGGAGCTGTTTTTT.

V usage is TRBV2 and J usage is TRBJ2-7; D may match TRBD1 or TRBD2 (7 bases each). Trimming stripped 8 bases from V and 2 bases from J, with 16 bases between. The CDR3 covers 14 residues. Germline V gives CDR1 SNHLY, CDR2 FYNNEI. This CDR3 reads CASQGRGPTYEQYF. DNA of the CDR3: TGTGCCAGCCAAGGGAGGGGGCCCACCTACGAGCAGTACTTC.

The chain employs TRBV28 and TRBJ2-7; maybe TRBD1 (6 bases). The CDR3 is 8 amino acids. Germline values: CDR1 MDHEN, CDR2 SYDVKM. V shed 11 bases and J shed 13 bases, with 12 bases lying between them. The CDR3 DNA follows: TGTGCCGCTGGACAGCGTTACTTC. Encoded protein: CAAGQRYF.

In its sample, this clone was seen many times. This specimen includes other DNA sequences encoding the same CDR3. CDR3 nucleotide sequence: TGTGCCACCAGCAGAGATCCCGGGCAAGAGACCCAGTACTTC. It encodes CATSRDPGQETQYF. The chain joins TRBV15 to TRBJ2-5; D unclear. The germline V and J ends were trimmed by 0 bases and 2 bases, with 7 bases remaining between them. Germline CDR1 LNHNV, CDR2 YYDKDF (reference sequence). This CDR3 has 14 amino acids.

The J gene is TRBJ2-4, the V gene TRBV15; a possible D gene is TRBD1 (5 bases). Per the germline V gene, CDR1 is LNHNV and CDR2 is YYDKDF (reference sequence). V was clipped by 1 base and J by 9 bases, with 10 bases between them. The CDR3 runs 13 residues. The CDR3: CATSRVSQGIQYF. In DNA, the CDR3 is TGTGCCACCAGCAGAGTTTCCCAGGGCATTCAGTACTTC.